This is a list of T cell receptor beta chains from one sample in a study of shared clonotypes between healthy human individuals. This table comes from immunoSEQ multiplex PCR, and its TCRdb copy is limited to in-frame clones, with some not included. The sample shows 980,000 or so clones, around 80% of them seen only once. The material sequenced was memory CD4+ T cells sorted from blood. The origin of the receptors is a man younger than 35 in good health. The CDR3 runs from the conserved cysteine through the conserved F or W. D genes are given only for firm matches. A clone size is listed for some rows: how often the clone was seen (once, few, many), or a class if it is expanded.

TGTGCCAGCAGTCCATATAGGGACAGGGTTTTCTTT	CASSPYRDRVFF	TRBJ1-1	TRBD1	-	TRBV28
TGTGCCAGCAGTCCCCCACAGGCTAATTCACCCCTCCACTTT	CASSPPQANSPLHF	TRBJ1-6	-	-	TRBV28
TGTGCCAGCAGCCCGACAGTAAGGACCGGGGAGCTGTTTTTT	CASSPTVRTGELFF	TRBJ2-2	-	-	TRBV11-3
TGTGCCATCAGTGATTCGGGACAAACCGGGGAGCTGTTTTTT	CAISDSGQTGELFF	TRBJ2-2	-	-	TRBV10-3
TGTGCCAGCAGCTTAGCGGACAGGGGACTATATGAAAAACTGTTTTTT	CASSLADRGLYEKLFF	TRBJ1-4	TRBD1	-	TRBV7-9
TGTGCCAGCAGTGAGACAGGGAACTCACCCCTCCACTTT	CASSETGNSPLHF	TRBJ1-6	TRBD1	-	TRBV25-1
TGTGCCAGCAGCTTAGCCGGGCGGGAACACTACAATGAGCAGTTCTTC	CASSLAGREHYNEQFF	TRBJ2-1	-	-	TRBV7-6
TGCGCCAGCTGGGGCTTAGGCTACACCTTC	CASWGLGYTF	TRBJ1-2	-	-	TRBV10-2
TGTGCCATCAGTGAAACCTATGGCTACACCTTC	CAISETYGYTF	TRBJ1-2	-	-	TRBV10-3
TGTGCCAGTACCGCGGGTAGCGGGAGTTGGGAGCTGTTTTTT	CASTAGSGSWELFF	TRBJ2-2	TRBD2	once	TRBV19
TGTGCCAGCTTGGGGGTAACCCGGACAGGGAGCTACGAGCAGTACTTC	CASLGVTRTGSYEQYF	TRBJ2-7	TRBD1	-	TRBV28
TGTGCCAGCAGCTCTGGCCCGGGGGGCAATCAGCCCCAGCATTTT	CASSSGPGGNQPQHF	TRBJ1-5	-	-	TRBV7-9
TGTGCCAGCAGCCCGTATAGGGGGGGGTCAGTAGGGTTCACTGAAGCTTTCTTT	CASSPYRGGSVGFTEAFF	TRBJ1-1	-	-	TRBV9
TGTGCCAGCAGCCAAGGGACAGGGGGTCTTAACACTGAAGCTTTCTTT	CASSQGTGGLNTEAFF	TRBJ1-1	TRBD1	-	TRBV27
TGTGCCAGCAGCTTCCCAGCGGGAGATACGCAGTATTTT	CASSFPAGDTQYF	TRBJ2-3	-	-	TRBV5-4
TGTGCCAGCAGGGATACAGGGGTCAATTCACCCCTCCACTTT	CASRDTGVNSPLHF	TRBJ1-6	TRBD1	many	TRBV6-4
TGTGCCAGTAGTATAGTAGCGGCAGCAAAACGTAATTCACCCCTCCACTTT	CASSIVAAAKRNSPLHF	TRBJ1-6	-	-	TRBV19
TGCGCCAGTTCGGACAGGGCGAGGACTGAAGCTTTCTTT	CASSDRARTEAFF	TRBJ1-1	TRBD1	-	TRBV10-2
TGTGCCAGCACCAGATCCGGGACAGGGATTGAAAAACTGTTTTTT	CASTRSGTGIEKLFF	TRBJ1-4	TRBD1	-	TRBV2
TGTGCCAGCAGAGGTACAGGGGTTGGAGAGACCCAGTACTTC	CASRGTGVGETQYF	TRBJ2-5	TRBD1	-	TRBV2
TGTGCCAGCAGCCTTGGGACAGCTACCTACGAGCAGTACTTC	CASSLGTATYEQYF	TRBJ2-7	TRBD1	-	TRBV7-9
TGTGCCAGCAGCCAAGACAGGTACGAGCAGTACTTC	CASSQDRYEQYF	TRBJ2-7	-	-	TRBV7-2
TGTGCCAGCAGCTTCAGTTCCCCCCAAGAGACCCAGTACTTC	CASSFSSPQETQYF	TRBJ2-5	-	-	TRBV7-2
TGTGCCAGTAGTATAGACAGGGGCAGACAGAAGCCCCAGCATTTT	CASSIDRGRQKPQHF	TRBJ1-5	-	few	TRBV19
TGTGCCAGCAGCGACGGGACACTTGGGGAGCAGTACTTC	CASSDGTLGEQYF	TRBJ2-7	-	-	TRBV7-2
TGCGCCAGCAGCCAAAGGGTTTCGGTTGGCAGGGAACCCTACGAGCAGTACTTC	CASSQRVSVGREPYEQYF	TRBJ2-7	-	-	TRBV4-3
TGCAGCGTTACACAGGGGGGCGCCTACGAGCAGTACTTC	CSVTQGGAYEQYF	TRBJ2-7	TRBD1	-	TRBV29-1
TGTGCCATCGAAGGAACGGGTGGCTACACCTTC	CAIEGTGGYTF	TRBJ1-2	-	-	TRBV10-3
TGTGCCAGCAGCTATCAAGACTGGGGTGAGCAGTTCTTC	CASSYQDWGEQFF	TRBJ2-1	-	-	TRBV5-4
TGTGCCAGCAGCTTCCCGACCCCAGGACCCTACGAGCAGTACTTC	CASSFPTPGPYEQYF	TRBJ2-7	-	-	TRBV11-2
TGTGCCAGTAGGAGGACGGACACTGAAGCTTTCTTT	CASRRTDTEAFF	TRBJ1-1	-	few	TRBV19
TGTGCCAGCAGTTTTAGGGGGTACCATGGCTACACCTTC	CASSFRGYHGYTF	TRBJ1-2	-	-	TRBV28
TGTGCCAGTAGTTCCCGGGACCGGTATGGCTACACCTTC	CASSSRDRYGYTF	TRBJ1-2	-	-	TRBV19
TGTGCCATCAGTGAGTCGAGGACGCCGAACACTGAAGCTTTCTTT	CAISESRTPNTEAFF	TRBJ1-1	-	many	TRBV10-3
TGCAGTCCGGGGGACCCGGGGGAGCAGTACTTC	CSPGDPGEQYF	TRBJ2-7	-	-	TRBV20-1
TGCGCCAGCAGAGCCGGGACTAGCGGGGAGTACGAGCAGTACTTC	CASRAGTSGEYEQYF	TRBJ2-7	TRBD2	-	TRBV4-1
TGTGCCATCAGTGAGTCGGTTCTAGCGGACTACGAGCAGTACTTC	CAISESVLADYEQYF	TRBJ2-7	TRBD2	-	TRBV10-3
TGTGCCAGCAGCCCCCAGGGGGGATACGAGCAGTACTTC	CASSPQGGYEQYF	TRBJ2-7	-	-	TRBV7-3
TGTGCCAGTAGTATGAGGGCGGGGGGGTTTCAAGAGACCCAGTACTTC	CASSMRAGGFQETQYF	TRBJ2-5	TRBD2	-	TRBV19
TGTGCCAGCAGCTTGGGGACGGCGAACACCGGGGAGCTGTTTTTT	CASSLGTANTGELFF	TRBJ2-2	-	-	TRBV5-4
TGTGCCAGCTCACCGGGGTCGGGGATAGGTTCACCCCTCCACTTT	CASSPGSGIGSPLHF	TRBJ1-6	-	-	TRBV18
TGCGCCAGCAGCCAAGACACAGGGGCTGCCTATAATTCACCCCTCCACTTT	CASSQDTGAAYNSPLHF	TRBJ1-6	TRBD1	-	TRBV4-1